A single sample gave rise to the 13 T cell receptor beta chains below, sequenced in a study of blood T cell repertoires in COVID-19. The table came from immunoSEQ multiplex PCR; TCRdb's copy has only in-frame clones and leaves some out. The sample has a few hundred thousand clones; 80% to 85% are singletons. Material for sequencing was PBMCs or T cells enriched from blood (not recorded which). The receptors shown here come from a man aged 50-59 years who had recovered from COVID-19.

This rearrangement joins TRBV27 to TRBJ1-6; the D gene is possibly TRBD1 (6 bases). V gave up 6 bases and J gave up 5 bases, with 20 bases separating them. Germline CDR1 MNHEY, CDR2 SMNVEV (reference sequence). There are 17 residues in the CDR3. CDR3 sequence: CASSLGGGSGNNSPLHF. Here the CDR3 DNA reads TGTGCCAGCAGCCTGGGGGGGGGCAGCGGCAATAATTCACCCCTCCACTTT.

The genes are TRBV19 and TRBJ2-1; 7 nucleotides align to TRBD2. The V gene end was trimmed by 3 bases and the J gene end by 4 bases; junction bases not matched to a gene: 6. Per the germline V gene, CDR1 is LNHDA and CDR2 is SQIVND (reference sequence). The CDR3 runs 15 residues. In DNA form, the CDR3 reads TGTGCCAGTAGTATGATGTCTAGCGGTTACAATGAGCAGTTCTTC. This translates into CASSMMSSGYNEQFF.

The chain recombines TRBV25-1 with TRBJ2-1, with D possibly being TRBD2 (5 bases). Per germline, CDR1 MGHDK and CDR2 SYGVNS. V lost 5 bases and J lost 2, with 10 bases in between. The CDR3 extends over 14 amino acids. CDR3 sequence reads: CASSTRTPYNEQFF. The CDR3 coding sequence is TGTGCCAGCAGTACTAGGACTCCCTACAATGAGCAGTTCTTC.

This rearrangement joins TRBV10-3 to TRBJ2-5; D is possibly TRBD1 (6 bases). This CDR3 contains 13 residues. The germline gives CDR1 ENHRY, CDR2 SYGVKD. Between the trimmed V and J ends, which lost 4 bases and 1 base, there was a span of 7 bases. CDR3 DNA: TGTGCCATCAGTGGACAGGTCCAAGAGACCCAGTACTTC. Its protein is CAISGQVQETQYF.

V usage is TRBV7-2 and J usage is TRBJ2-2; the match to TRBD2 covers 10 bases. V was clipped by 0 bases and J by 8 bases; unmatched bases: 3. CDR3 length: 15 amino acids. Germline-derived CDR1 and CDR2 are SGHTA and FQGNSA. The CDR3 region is CASSLALAGVGELFF. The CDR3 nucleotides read TGTGCCAGCAGCTTAGCGCTAGCGGGAGTGGGGGAGCTGTTTTTT.

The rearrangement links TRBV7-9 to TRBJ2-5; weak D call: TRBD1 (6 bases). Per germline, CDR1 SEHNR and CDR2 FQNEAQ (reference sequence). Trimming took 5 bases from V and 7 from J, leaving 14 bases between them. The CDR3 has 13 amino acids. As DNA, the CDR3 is TGTGCCAGCAGCCTCCAAGGACAGCCGACCCAGTACTTC. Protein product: CASSLQGQPTQYF.

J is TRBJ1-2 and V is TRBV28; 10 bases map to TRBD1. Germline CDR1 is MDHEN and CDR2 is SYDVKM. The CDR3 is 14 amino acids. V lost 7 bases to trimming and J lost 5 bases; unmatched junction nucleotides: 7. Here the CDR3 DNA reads TGTGCCAGCAAGGGACAGGGGAATTTGTATGGCTACACCTTC. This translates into CASKGQGNLYGYTF.

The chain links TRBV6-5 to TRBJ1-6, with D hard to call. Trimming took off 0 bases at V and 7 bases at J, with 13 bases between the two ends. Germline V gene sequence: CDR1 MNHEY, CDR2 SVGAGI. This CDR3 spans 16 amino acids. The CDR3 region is CASSYSWASGNSPLHF. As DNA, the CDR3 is TGTGCCAGCAGTTACTCGTGGGCATCGGGAAATTCACCCCTCCACTTT.

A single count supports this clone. Here the CDR3 reads CAWKRQGMNTEAFF. CDR3 coding DNA: TGTGCCTGGAAAAGGCAGGGGATGAACACTGAAGCTTTCTTT. V is TRBV30 and J is TRBJ1-1, with a weak D call TRBD1 (6 bases). V was trimmed by 4 bases and J by 0 bases, leaving 12 bases between them. CDR3 length: 14 residues. Germline CDR1 and CDR2: GTSNPN and SVGIG (reference sequence).

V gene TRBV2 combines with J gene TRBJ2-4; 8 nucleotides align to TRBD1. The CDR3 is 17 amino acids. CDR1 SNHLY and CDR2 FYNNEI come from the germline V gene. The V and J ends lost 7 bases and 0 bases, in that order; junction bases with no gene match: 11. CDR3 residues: CASTTRDRILAKNIQYF. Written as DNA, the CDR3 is TGTGCCAGCACTACCCGGGACAGGATACTAGCCAAAAACATTCAGTACTTC.

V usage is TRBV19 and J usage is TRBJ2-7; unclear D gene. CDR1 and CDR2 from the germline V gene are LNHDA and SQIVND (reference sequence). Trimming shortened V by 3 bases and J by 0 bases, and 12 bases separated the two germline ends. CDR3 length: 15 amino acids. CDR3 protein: CASSMVQSSSYEQYF. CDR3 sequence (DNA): TGTGCCAGTAGTATGGTACAGTCGAGCTCCTACGAGCAGTACTTC.

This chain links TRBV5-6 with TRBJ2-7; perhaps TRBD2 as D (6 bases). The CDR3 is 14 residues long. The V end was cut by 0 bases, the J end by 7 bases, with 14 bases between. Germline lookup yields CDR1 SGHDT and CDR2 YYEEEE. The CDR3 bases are TGTGCCAGCAGCTTGGGACTAGGAGCGCGGGAGCAGTACTTC. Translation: CASSLGLGAREQYF. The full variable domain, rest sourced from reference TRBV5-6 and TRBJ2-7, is DAGVTQSPTHLIKTRGQQVTLRCSPKSGHDTVSWYQQALGQGPQFIFQYYEEEERQRGNFPDRFSGHQFPNYSSELNVNALLLGDSALYLCASSLGLGAREQYFGPGTRLTVT.

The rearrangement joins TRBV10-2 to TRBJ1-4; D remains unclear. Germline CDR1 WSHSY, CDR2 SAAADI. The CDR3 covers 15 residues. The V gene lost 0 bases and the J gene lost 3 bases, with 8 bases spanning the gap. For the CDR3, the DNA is TGCGCCAGCAGTGAGTCTGAAAGAGCTAATGAAAAACTGTTTTTT. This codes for CASSESERANEKLFF.